These 28 T cell receptor beta chains share one sample of origin, sequenced in a study of human T cells and chemical hapten exposure (dated by TCRdb to the early 2020s). The library was generated by RACE. Sequenced on a NextSeq 500. TCRdb passed the public sequencing reads through fastp at Q25 and MiXCR, retaining productive beta sequences. Identical CDR3 proteins give one entry, which carries the most common genes and DNA. Within this sample are 99,000 or so distinct CDR3 sequences, with around 35% of them counted one time only. Around 2.7% of the sample is in the top ten clones. Explained via the paper, the time point label denotes: patch test 3, about 24 weeks after DPC sensitization. Taken with the paper, the label for treatment or condition translates to: therapeutic diphenylcyclopropenone sensitization with weekly scalp DPC. The input for sequencing was whole blood, taken in connection with sensitization to the hapten diphenylcyclopropenone (DPC). The receptors come from a man in his forties with alopecia areata. Some clones in this sample may be carry-over from other donors' samples.

This clonotype was observed a few times. CDR3: CASSPPDRGRNQPQHF. The CDR3 DNA reads as TGTGCCAGCAGCCCCCCCGACAGGGGACGCAATCAGCCCCAGCATTTT. The chain joins TRBV28 to TRBJ1-5, with TRBD1 matching 8 bases. The length of the CDR3 is 16 residues. The J segment lost 2 bases and the V segment lost 6 bases, leaving 9 bases of the junction unmatched. Per germline, CDR1 MDHEN and CDR2 SYDVKM.

This clonotype was counted between two and nine times. The chain carries TRBV28 and TRBJ2-4; D may be TRBD1 (6 bases). Germline V gene data show CDR1 as MDHEN and CDR2 as SYDVKM. The V end lost 1 base, the J end lost 0 bases, and 10 bases lay between the germline ends. CDR3 length: 16 residues. DNA for the CDR3: TGTGCCAGCAGTTTATACAGGGTTCTAGCCAAAAACATTCAGTACTTC. It codes for CASSLYRVLAKNIQYF.

The CDR3 spells CAIQAGTDTQYF. The CDR3, as DNA: TGTGCCATTCAAGCGGGTACAGATACGCAGTATTTT. The V call is TRBV10-3, the J call TRBJ2-3, with D tentatively TRBD2 (6 bases). The CDR3 covers 12 residues. V was clipped by 9 bases and J by 3 bases, with 10 bases between them. Germline V gene sequence: CDR1 ENHRY, CDR2 SYGVKD.

This chain links TRBV5-6 with TRBJ2-3; D may be TRBD1 or TRBD2 (5 bases each). Germline V CDR1 and CDR2: SGHDT, YYEEEE. V shed 5 bases and J shed 2 bases, with 12 bases lying between them. The CDR3 consists of 14 residues. The CDR3 DNA is TGTGCCAGCAGTTCAGACGGGACCACAGATACGCAGTATTTT. It encodes CASSSDGTTDTQYF.

This clonotype turned up a few times. V gene TRBV3-1 combines with J gene TRBJ2-7, with D perhaps given as TRBD1 or TRBD2 (5 bases each). V was trimmed by 3 bases and J by 7 bases, leaving 22 bases between them. This CDR3 region has 16 residues. The germline V gene has CDR1 LGHDT and CDR2 YNNKEL (reference sequence). This CDR3 reads CASSQTRGSHYREQYF. As DNA, the CDR3 is TGTGCCAGCAGCCAGACGAGGGGTTCTCACTACCGGGAGCAGTACTTC.

The V call is TRBV18, the J call TRBJ1-4; D unclear. The V gene's germline CDR1 is KGHSH and CDR2 LQKENI. The germline V and J ends were trimmed by 2 bases and 8 bases, with 12 bases remaining between them. The CDR3 length is 14 residues. CDR3 amino acids: CASSPSERWEKLFF. For the CDR3, the DNA is TGTGCCAGCTCACCATCGGAGAGGTGGGAAAAACTGTTTTTT.

This chain links TRBV10-3 with TRBJ1-4; 8 nucleotides match TRBD1. Trimming took 4 bases from V and 8 from J; bases not matched to a gene: 6. This CDR3 is built from 14 residues. Germline V gene sequence: CDR1 ENHRY, CDR2 SYGVKD. CDR3 DNA: TGTGCCATCAGTGGCGGGACAGGAAGAGAAAAACTGTTTTTT. It specifies CAISGGTGREKLFF.

This clonotype was detected only a few times. The rearrangement joins TRBV5-1 to TRBJ2-5, with D perhaps TRBD1 or TRBD2 (5 bases each). Germline CDR1 and CDR2: SGHRS and YFSETQ. Trimming shortened V by 6 bases and J by 7 bases, and 22 bases separated the two germline ends. This CDR3 has 15 residues. CDR3 nucleotide sequence: TGCGCCAGCAATCCGAAGACAGCCGGGGAAGCGACCCAGTACTTC. Its protein product is CASNPKTAGEATQYF.

This clonotype has a handful of counts. V gene TRBV6-5 combines with J gene TRBJ2-1; 8 nucleotides line up with TRBD2. Germline values: CDR1 MNHEY, CDR2 SVGAGI. Trimming at V came to 3 bases and at J to 7 bases, leaving 14 bases not matched to a gene. The CDR3 is 17 residues long. The CDR3 loop reads CASSYEEGPGGWNEQFF. The CDR3 bases are TGTGCCAGCAGTTATGAGGAGGGGCCGGGAGGGTGGAATGAGCAGTTCTTC.

The V and J genes are TRBV12-3 or TRBV12-4 and TRBJ2-3; 7 nucleotides match TRBD1. V dropped 5 bases and J dropped 2; count of bases not matched to a gene: 7. The CDR3 is made up of 15 amino acids. CDR3 sequence reads: CASSAPQGDTDTQYF. DNA of the CDR3: TGTGCCAGCAGTGCCCCCCAGGGGGACACAGATACGCAGTATTTT.

This chain connects TRBV20-1 to TRBJ2-7; D unclear. V was cut by 5 bases and J by 3 bases, with 17 bases left in between. This CDR3 comprises 14 residues. Germline lookup yields CDR1 DFQATT and CDR2 SNEGSKA (reference sequence). CDR3: CSAQRSTEVYEQYF. CDR3 nucleotides: TGCAGTGCTCAGAGAAGTACAGAAGTCTACGAGCAGTACTTC.

V is TRBV24-1 and J is TRBJ2-1; D gene ambiguous. CDR1 and CDR2 from the germline V gene are KGHDR and SFDVKD. Trimming left V 1 base short and J 8 bases short, with 2 bases between. The CDR3 sequence is 11 residues long. The CDR3 coding sequence is TGTGCCACCAGTGATTTCTATGAGCAGTTCTTC. Protein: CATSDFYEQFF.

A few counts support this clonotype. The genes are TRBV12-3 or TRBV12-4 and TRBJ1-1; D possibly corresponds to TRBD1 (6 bases). The CDR3 covers 13 residues. Between the trimmed V and J ends, which lost 2 bases and 5 bases, there was a span of 9 bases. CDR3 in DNA: TGTGCCAGCAGTTTAAAACAGGGAACTGAAGCTTTCTTT. Protein sequence: CASSLKQGTEAFF.

This clonotype was found a few times. The chain recombines TRBV24-1 with TRBJ2-2, with 10 bases fitting TRBD2. The CDR3 loop spans 17 amino acids. Germline V gives CDR1 KGHDR, CDR2 SFDVKD. V dropped 5 bases and J dropped 5; count of bases not matched to a gene: 10. The CDR3 protein is CATSGSKREGSTGELFF. DNA for the CDR3: TGTGCCACCAGTGGGTCAAAGCGGGAGGGCTCTACCGGGGAGCTGTTTTTT.

The chain employs TRBV18 and TRBJ2-3; D might be TRBD2 (5 bases). Germline-derived CDR1 and CDR2 are KGHSH and LQKENI. The V gene lost 5 bases and the J gene lost 3 bases, with 30 bases spanning the gap. This CDR3 region has 20 residues. The CDR3 loop is CASSSQGSSAVLPSTDTQYF. Here the CDR3 DNA reads TGTGCCAGCTCATCCCAAGGCTCCTCAGCGGTCCTACCTAGTACAGATACGCAGTATTTT. The full variable domain, completed using reference TRBV18 and TRBJ2-3, is NAGVMQNPRHLVRRRGQEARLRCSPMKGHSHVYWYRQLPEEGLKFMVYLQKENIIDESGMPKERFSAEFPKEGPSILRIQQVVRGDSAAYFCASSSQGSSAVLPSTDTQYFGPGTRLTVL.

This clonotype was counted only a few times. The chain couples TRBV29-1 to TRBJ2-1; D gene uncertain. V was trimmed by 7 bases and J by 8 bases, leaving 15 bases between them. The CDR3 has 12 amino acids. Germline V CDR1 and CDR2: SQVTM, ANQGSEA. CDR3 DNA: TGCAGCGGTAATAGTCGTTCGGATGAGCAGTTCTTC. It specifies CSGNSRSDEQFF.

This clonotype was found a few times. The chain combines TRBV7-2 with TRBJ2-1, with 8 bases identical to TRBD1. Germline CDR1 and CDR2: SGHTA and FQGNSA. V gave up 4 bases and J gave up 3 bases; unmatched junction bases: 14. This CDR3 comprises 18 residues. CDR3 sequence (DNA): TGTGCCAGCAGCTCCACTGGGTCTAGGGACAGGAGCTACAATGAGCAGTTCTTC. This codes for CASSSTGSRDRSYNEQFF.

This clonotype has only a few counts. V gene TRBV12-3 or TRBV12-4 combines with J gene TRBJ1-5; a possible D gene is TRBD1 (6 bases). The V gene lost 10 bases and the J gene lost 2 bases, with 18 bases spanning the gap. The CDR3 is 15 amino acids. The CDR3 bases are TGTGCCACTCAAACGGGGGGCGCGGGCAATCAGCCCCAGCATTTT. It specifies CATQTGGAGNQPQHF.

V usage is TRBV5-6 and J usage is TRBJ2-7; weak D call: TRBD1 (6 bases). The length of the CDR3 is 15 residues. Trimming stripped 0 bases from V and 6 bases from J, with 16 bases between. Germline V gene data show CDR1 as SGHDT and CDR2 as YYEEEE. CDR3 sequence: CASSLAGTPKGEQYV. In DNA, the CDR3 is TGTGCCAGCAGCTTGGCCGGGACACCAAAGGGCGAGCAGTACGTC.

The chain is built from TRBV6-5 and TRBJ2-4; perhaps D is TRBD1 or TRBD2 (5 bases each). Looked up from germline, CDR1 is MNHEY and CDR2 is SVGAGI. V lost 6 bases to trimming and J lost 6 bases, with 21 bases between them. The CDR3 has 16 amino acids. The CDR3 bases are TGTGCCAGCAGCAATAGCAAGAGGGGAGATGGAAACATTCAGTACTTC. Its protein is CASSNSKRGDGNIQYF.

This chain uses TRBV6-5 with TRBJ1-5; possible D gene TRBD1, 5 bases. V was shortened by 6 bases and J by 4 bases, with 7 bases between the two germline ends. Germline CDR1 is MNHEY and CDR2 is SVGAGI. The CDR3 runs to 12 residues. CDR3 DNA: TGTGCCAGCAGCGGGGGTAATCAGCCCCAGCATTTT. Translating gives CASSGGNQPQHF.

This clonotype turned up a few times. The chain joins TRBV7-2 to TRBJ2-3; the match to TRBD1 covers 8 bases. The germline gives CDR1 SGHTA, CDR2 FQGNSA. The trim removed 4 bases at V and 2 bases at J, leaving 5 bases unmatched. CDR3 length equals 15 residues. The CDR3 DNA sequence: TGTGCCAGCAGCTATGGACAGGGAGACACAGATACGCAGTATTTT. Translating it yields CASSYGQGDTDTQYF.

The genes are TRBV6-5 and TRBJ1-2, with 11 bases matching TRBD1. Trimming took 5 bases from V and 6 from J; bases not matched to a gene: 8. Germline loops: CDR1 MNHEY, CDR2 SVGAGI. The CDR3 spans 15 residues. CDR3 DNA sequence: TGTGCCAGCAGTAATCGGGGGACAGGGGGTCATGGCTACACCTTC. Translation gives CASSNRGTGGHGYTF.

The V gene is TRBV18, the J gene TRBJ2-6; 10 positions agree with TRBD1. V shed 3 bases, J shed 0 bases, and the junction held 2 bases outside the gene matches. Germline V gene lookup returns CDR1 KGHSH and CDR2 LQKENI. The CDR3 spans 17 residues. The CDR3 reads CASSPGQGGSGANVLTF. The CDR3 DNA sequence: TGTGCCAGCTCACCCGGACAGGGGGGCTCTGGGGCCAACGTCCTGACTTTC.

V usage is TRBV15 and J usage is TRBJ1-4; D is unresolved. The germline gives CDR1 LNHNV, CDR2 YYDKDF (reference sequence). V shed 5 bases and J shed 4 bases, with 14 bases lying between them. The CDR3 consists of 15 residues. The CDR3 loop is CATSPRRAGNEKLFF. The CDR3 DNA is TGTGCCACCAGCCCAAGGCGGGCGGGTAATGAAAAACTGTTTTTT.

This chain joins TRBV7-6 and TRBJ2-6, with 7 bases lining up with TRBD2. CDR1 SGHVS and CDR2 FNYEAQ come from the germline V gene. The CDR3 extends over 18 amino acids. J lost 1 base, V lost 3 bases, and 9 bases had no gene match. The CDR3 DNA follows: TGTGCCAGCAGCTTGGTCGGTCGGGGGGAGTCTGGGGCCAACGTCCTGACTTTC. As protein: CASSLVGRGESGANVLTF. Full variable domain (remainder filled in from reference TRBV7-6 and TRBJ2-6): GAGVSQSPRYKVTKRGQDVALRCDPISGHVSLYWYRQALGQGPEFLTYFNYEAQQDKSGLPNDRFSAERPEGSISTLTIQRTEQRDSAMYRCASSLVGRGESGANVLTFGAGSRLTVL.

This clonotype was picked up a small number of times. The rearrangement joins TRBV11-2 to TRBJ2-7; no clear D gene. The CDR3 sequence is 16 residues long. V lost 0 bases, J lost 9 bases, and 21 bases lay in between. The germline V gene has CDR1 SGHAT and CDR2 FQNNGV. CDR3 DNA: TGTGCCAGCAGCTTAGACCCATGGTCGAGTGGTCTAAGGCAGTACTTC. Translated: CASSLDPWSSGLRQYF.

The gene calls are TRBV6-2 or TRBV6-3 and TRBJ2-2, with 10 bases fitting TRBD2. The CDR3 consists of 15 residues. Germline lookup yields CDR1 MNHEY and CDR2 SVGEGT. The V and J ends lost 5 bases and 1 base, in that order; junction bases with no gene match: 1. CDR3 in amino acids: CASSGLAVNTGELFF. The DNA for the CDR3 is TGTGCCAGCAGTGGACTAGCGGTGAACACCGGGGAGCTGTTTTTT.